One and the same sample provided the 13 T cell receptor beta chains below, sequenced in a study of CD8 T cells in Susac syndrome. RNA totalling about 0.45 to 1 ug underwent reverse transcription with random hexamers. TCRdb itself ran the immunoSEQ multiplex PCR reads through MiXCR, one entry per CDR3 protein. Of tens of thousands of distinct CDR3 sequences in the sample, about 95% were seen once. The sequenced sample was CD8+ T cells from PBMCs. All receptors come from a human donor with Susac syndrome.

V and J are TRBV20-1 and TRBJ2-2, with 10 bases lining up with TRBD1. This CDR3 spans 14 amino acids. J lost 5 bases, V lost 5 bases, and 5 bases had no gene match. Germline loops: CDR1 DFQATT, CDR2 SNEGSKA (reference sequence). The DNA of the CDR3 is TGCAGTGCTGAGGACAGGGGGGTTACCGGGGAGCTGTTTTTT. Its translation: CSAEDRGVTGELFF.

This chain connects TRBV15 to TRBJ1-2; weak D call: TRBD1 (5 bases). Germline CDR1 is LNHNV and CDR2 is YYDKDF (reference sequence). V gave up 0 bases and J gave up 1 base, with 15 bases separating them. The CDR3 extends over 17 amino acids. The CDR3 DNA reads as TGTGCCACCAGCAGAGATAAACAGGCGTATAATAACTATGGCTACACCTTC. Translating gives CATSRDKQAYNNYGYTF.

This clonotype was found once. V usage is TRBV28 and J usage is TRBJ2-7; weak D call: TRBD2 (6 bases). The CDR3 is 15 residues long. V lost 6 bases to trimming and J lost 2 bases, with 17 bases between them. Germline V CDR1 and CDR2: MDHEN, SYDVKM. The CDR3 region is CASSSAGRNPYEQYF. CDR3 bases: TGTGCCAGCAGCTCCGCCGGGAGAAATCCCTACGAGCAGTACTTC.

V usage is TRBV4-3 and J usage is TRBJ2-1; D is perhaps TRBD1 or TRBD2 (5 bases each). Germline CDR1 LGHNA, CDR2 YSLEER. The CDR3 has 14 residues. With 2 bases removed from V and 5 bases from J, the gap between germline ends came to 10 bases. CDR3 protein: CASSQHMGDNEQFF. CDR3 nucleotides: TGCGCCAGCAGCCAACACATGGGGGACAATGAGCAGTTCTTC.

The genes are TRBV19 and TRBJ2-2, with 7 bases fitting TRBD1. The V gene end was trimmed by 7 bases and the J gene end by 4 bases; junction bases not matched to a gene: 12. Germline lookup yields CDR1 LNHDA and CDR2 SQIVND (reference sequence). The CDR3 spans 16 residues. The CDR3 region has the DNA TGTGCCAGTATCCCAAAGGGGGCGCGTGGCACCGGGGAGCTGTTTTTT. Translated: CASIPKGARGTGELFF.

The V call is TRBV30, the J call TRBJ2-7, with D possibly being TRBD1 (6 bases). There are 13 residues in the CDR3. The V end was cut by 6 bases, the J end by 4 bases, with 16 bases between. Germline V lookup: CDR1 GTSNPN, CDR2 SVGIG (reference sequence). The CDR3 nucleotides read TGTGCCTGTCGAGGGGACATGGGTTACGAGCAGTACTTC. This sequence encodes CACRGDMGYEQYF.

The gene calls are TRBV30 and TRBJ1-1; 8 bases fit TRBD1. This CDR3 contains 16 residues. Germline values: CDR1 GTSNPN, CDR2 SVGIG (reference sequence). V was clipped by 0 bases and J by 4 bases; unmatched bases: 10. Here the CDR3 reads CAWSVIGAGGGTEAFF. As DNA, the CDR3 is TGTGCCTGGAGTGTAATAGGAGCAGGGGGCGGCACTGAAGCTTTCTTT.

This sequence joins TRBV27 and TRBJ2-7; D may be TRBD2 (5 bases). Trimming stripped 3 bases from V and 2 bases from J, with 8 bases between. Germline V gene data show CDR1 as MNHEY and CDR2 as SMNVEV (reference sequence). This CDR3 has 13 residues. The CDR3 is CASSFPGAYEQYF. The CDR3 coding sequence is TGTGCCAGCAGTTTTCCCGGGGCCTACGAGCAGTACTTC.

This clonotype was counted a single time. The chain uses TRBV15 and TRBJ1-5; D not resolved. Looked up from germline, CDR1 is LNHNV and CDR2 is YYDKDF (reference sequence). The CDR3 extends over 12 amino acids. Trimming took off 3 bases at V and 3 bases at J, with 3 bases between the two ends. The CDR3 DNA reads as TGTGCCACCAGCAGCACCAATCAGCCCCAGCATTTT. Residues: CATSSTNQPQHF.

This chain links TRBV7-9 with TRBJ1-1; maybe TRBD1 (6 bases). Germline CDR1 SEHNR, CDR2 FQNEAQ (reference sequence). The CDR3 has 15 amino acids. Trimming cost V 5 bases and J 5 bases, with 18 bases left between them. CDR3: CASSAGWAGDTEAFF. The DNA of the CDR3 is TGTGCCAGCAGCGCGGGGTGGGCAGGGGATACTGAAGCTTTCTTT.

The CDR3 DNA reads as TGTGCCATCGGACAGGGAAGCTATCAGCCCCAGCATTTT. This encodes CAIGQGSYQPQHF. The J gene is TRBJ1-5, the V gene TRBV19, with 8 bases that match TRBD1. Germline-derived CDR1 and CDR2 are LNHDA and SQIVND (reference sequence). With 10 bases clipped from V and 5 bases from J, the junction kept 7 bases outside the gene matches. The CDR3 loop spans 13 amino acids.

This rearrangement joins TRBV15 to TRBJ2-7; unclear D gene. Germline values: CDR1 LNHNV, CDR2 YYDKDF (reference sequence). V was cut by 8 bases and J by 2 bases, with 16 bases left in between. The CDR3 has 14 residues. The CDR3 region is CATGASGFAYEQYF. The CDR3 nucleotides are TGTGCCACCGGAGCGAGTGGTTTCGCCTACGAGCAGTACTTC.

J is TRBJ2-7 and V is TRBV20-1, with 12 bases matching TRBD2. With V trimmed by 1 base and J by 2 bases, 3 bases remained unmatched. Germline CDR1 reads DFQATT; CDR2 reads SNEGSKA (reference sequence). This CDR3 region has 15 residues. CDR3 region: CSARARTSGTYEQYF. For the CDR3, the DNA is TGCAGTGCTAGAGCCCGGACTAGCGGGACCTACGAGCAGTACTTC.